The rows below give T cell receptor beta chains drawn from one sample of a study of PD-1 blockade in classical Hodgkin lymphoma. The table came from immunoSEQ multiplex PCR; TCRdb's copy has only in-frame clones and leaves some out. This table has around 6,300 clones, approximately 80% appearing once. The input for sequencing was peripheral blood mononuclear cells (PBMCs), taken at baseline. The receptor source for this set is a human donor with classical Hodgkin lymphoma. Both conserved end residues are part of each CDR3. Each record gives: V gene, J gene, CDR3 protein.

v_gene: TRBV9
j_gene: TRBJ2-1
CDR3aa: CASSSRAGGTYNEQFF

v_gene: TRBV18
j_gene: TRBJ2-7
CDR3aa: CASSPPTGQGESGTINEQYF

v_gene: TRBV18
j_gene: TRBJ2-3
CDR3aa: CASSPPIDTQYF

v_gene: TRBV9
j_gene: TRBJ2-1
CDR3aa: CASSVDLAGVGEQFF

v_gene: TRBV13
j_gene: TRBJ1-6
CDR3aa: CASSLSAMGRDNSPLHF

v_gene: TRBV9
j_gene: TRBJ2-7
CDR3aa: CASSVDGTSTYEQYF

v_gene: TRBV5-1
j_gene: TRBJ1-1
CDR3aa: CASSLRPSDSMNTEAFF

v_gene: TRBV2
j_gene: TRBJ2-5
CDR3aa: CASSEWQAGTQYF

v_gene: TRBV6-1
j_gene: TRBJ2-5
CDR3aa: CASSEPRDPVTFGRLETQYF

v_gene: TRBV30
j_gene: TRBJ1-2
CDR3aa: CAWAGGTGDVRTF

v_gene: TRBV2
j_gene: TRBJ2-7
CDR3aa: CASSEGASGRDEQYF

v_gene: TRBV7-3
j_gene: TRBJ2-6
CDR3aa: CASSPGPANVLTF

v_gene: TRBV5-8
j_gene: TRBJ1-1
CDR3aa: CASSPRSDRNTEAFF

v_gene: TRBV18
j_gene: TRBJ1-5
CDR3aa: CASSPPYRAGQPQHF

v_gene: TRBV28
j_gene: TRBJ2-1
CDR3aa: CASSPREGRGEQFF

v_gene: TRBV7-9
j_gene: TRBJ2-5
CDR3aa: CASSPVGTSDQETQYF

v_gene: TRBV7-6
j_gene: TRBJ2-1
CDR3aa: CASSLDWGGGNNEQFF

v_gene: TRBV28
j_gene: TRBJ1-5
CDR3aa: CASSWEGTKPQHF

v_gene: TRBV1
j_gene: TRBJ2-6
CDR3aa: CTSRRNRLAQSRANVLTF

v_gene: TRBV13
j_gene: TRBJ1-3
CDR3aa: CASSLDSSSGNTIYF

v_gene: TRBV6-5
j_gene: TRBJ2-5
CDR3aa: CASSYWGRETQYF

v_gene: TRBV29-1
j_gene: TRBJ1-2
CDR3aa: CSVESYGYTF

v_gene: TRBV15
j_gene: TRBJ2-3
CDR3aa: CATSRDPWLAGGTDTQYF

v_gene: TRBV27
j_gene: TRBJ2-3
CDR3aa: CASSPSGRGTDTQYF

v_gene: TRBV6-1
j_gene: TRBJ2-5
CDR3aa: CASSDVETQYF